This entry lists 14 T cell receptor beta chains sequenced from one sample in a study of OX40 agonist ivuxolimab in advanced cancers. The protocol was immunoSEQ multiplex PCR, while the TCRdb copy is restricted to in-frame clones and leaves out a portion. The repertoire consists of around 53,000 clones, with more than 70% occurring once and the leading ten covering 0.5% to 0.65%. The specimen was CD4+ or CD8+ T cells sorted from blood, collected in a trial of the OX40 agonist ivuxolimab. These receptors were obtained from an adult with an advanced solid tumor such as melanoma, head and neck, liver or kidney cancer.

J is TRBJ2-7 and V is TRBV14; TRBD2 agrees at 13 bases. The CDR3 spans 15 residues. Germline V gene data show CDR1 as SGHDN and CDR2 as FVKESK. V was pared by 4 bases and J by 6 bases, with 6 bases of the junction left unmatched. CDR3 nucleotide sequence: TGTGCCAGCAGCCGAAGACTAGCGGGAGGACTCGAGCAGTACTTC. Its translation: CASSRRLAGGLEQYF. Supplemented by reference TRBV14 and TRBJ2-7, the full variable domain reads EAGVTQFPSHSVIEKGQTVTLRCDPISGHDNLYWYRRVMGKEIKFLLHFVKESKQDESGMPNNRFLAERTGGTYSTLKVQPAELEDSGVYFCASSRRLAGGLEQYFGPGTRLTVT.

The chain uses TRBV6-4 and TRBJ2-5; D possibly matches TRBD1 or TRBD2 (6 bases each). The DNA end is more similar to TRBJ2-7, so the J call may be wrong. CDR1 and CDR2 (germline): MRHNA, SNTAGT. The length of the CDR3 is 13 residues. CDR3 nucleotides: TGTGCCAGCAGGGGGGGCCCGCCCTACGAGCAGTACTTC. Residues: CASRGGPPYEQYF.

This chain joins TRBV13 and TRBJ2-3, with 12 nucleotides matching TRBD2. This CDR3 contains 15 residues. Trimming at V came to 5 bases and at J to 8 bases, leaving 8 bases not matched to a gene. Germline lookup yields CDR1 PRHDT and CDR2 FYEKMQ (reference sequence). DNA of the CDR3: TGTGCCAGCAGCCCTCGGACTAGCGGGACTTTTACGCAGTATTTT. Amino acid sequence: CASSPRTSGTFTQYF.

This clone was seen only a few times. The chain joins TRBV7-2 to TRBJ1-5; D perhaps matches TRBD1 (5 bases). Between the trimmed V and J ends, which lost 1 base and 5 bases, there was a span of 15 bases. The CDR3 spans 16 residues. Germline-derived CDR1 and CDR2 are SGHTA and FQGNSA. The CDR3 DNA is TGTGCCAGCAGCTTAGTGGGGGGGGGTGCCGATCAGCCCCAGCATTTT. Encoded protein: CASSLVGGGADQPQHF.

The chain employs TRBV9 and TRBJ1-5, with D unclear. The V gene's germline CDR1 is SGDLS and CDR2 YYNGEE. The CDR3 loop spans 14 amino acids. Trimming cost V 3 bases and J 4 bases, with 11 bases left between them. This CDR3 reads CASSAGMGNQPQHF. DNA of the CDR3: TGTGCCAGCAGCGCCGGGATGGGTAATCAGCCCCAGCATTTT.

The sample holds one count of this clone. The chain links TRBV9 to TRBJ2-2, with 9 bases that match TRBD2. Losses at the gene ends were 6 bases for V and 6 bases for J; bases not matched to a gene: 6. There are 14 residues in the CDR3. Germline values: CDR1 SGDLS, CDR2 YYNGEE. The CDR3 coding sequence is TGTGCCAGCAAAAGACTAGCGGAGGCCGGGGAGCTGTTTTTT. Its protein is CASKRLAEAGELFF.

V is TRBV9 and J is TRBJ2-5; unclear D gene. The CDR3 is 14 amino acids. V dropped 4 bases and J dropped 6 bases, with 16 bases sitting between them. Germline V gene sequence: CDR1 SGDLS, CDR2 YYNGEE. In DNA form, the CDR3 reads TGTGCCAGCAGCATAAGCTGGCAACCGCAGACCCAGTACTTC. This gives the protein CASSISWQPQTQYF. Drawing the rest from reference TRBV9 and TRBJ2-5, the complete variable domain is DSGVTQTPKHLITATGQRVTLRCSPRSGDLSVYWYQQSLDQGLQFLIQYYNGEERAKGNILERFSAQQFPDLHSELNLSSLELGDSALYFCASSISWQPQTQYFGPGTRLLVL.

The chain joins TRBV28 to TRBJ1-2, with 7 nucleotides matching TRBD1. Germline V CDR1 and CDR2: MDHEN, SYDVKM. After removal of 5 bases from V and 4 bases from J, the junction contained 7 bases not matched to a gene. This CDR3 region has 14 residues. CDR3 in amino acids: CASSGQGEPYGYTF. In nucleotides, the CDR3 is TGTGCCAGCAGTGGTCAGGGGGAACCCTATGGCTACACCTTC.

V usage is TRBV7-9 and J usage is TRBJ2-1; D is undetermined. The CDR3 covers 14 residues. With 0 bases removed from V and 6 bases from J, the gap between germline ends came to 9 bases. Germline CDR1 is SEHNR and CDR2 is FQNEAQ (reference sequence). CDR3 nucleotides: TGTGCCAGCAGCTTAGCTGGCGCGAGCAATGAGCAGTTCTTC. This codes for CASSLAGASNEQFF.

The genes are TRBV5-5 and TRBJ1-3; D is unresolved. CDR3 size: 14 residues. The germline V and J ends were trimmed by 4 bases and 0 bases, with 8 bases remaining between them. Germline CDR1 is SGHKS and CDR2 is YYEKEE (reference sequence). The CDR3 DNA reads TGTGCCAGCAGCCAGGAGGCCTCTGGAAACACCATATATTTT. Protein product: CASSQEASGNTIYF.

The chain carries TRBV25-1 and TRBJ1-2, with D perhaps TRBD1 (5 bases). Germline CDR1 MGHDK, CDR2 SYGVNS. The CDR3 consists of 15 residues. Trimming took 1 base from V and 0 from J, leaving 9 bases between them. The CDR3 loop reads CASSELRGANYGYTF. The DNA of the CDR3 is TGTGCCAGCAGTGAATTGCGGGGGGCTAACTATGGCTACACCTTC.

J is TRBJ2-1 and V is TRBV5-4, with 8 bases that match TRBD2. Germline V gene lookup returns CDR1 SGHNT and CDR2 YYREEE (reference sequence). V trimming: 5 bases; J trimming: 6 bases; junction bases outside the gene matches: 10. The CDR3 runs to 15 residues. This chain's CDR3 is CASRSGTSLPNEQFF. Here the CDR3 DNA reads TGTGCCAGCAGGTCGGGGACTAGTCTTCCCAATGAGCAGTTCTTC.

The CDR3 is CASRAGGSGQETQYF. The CDR3 DNA is TGCGCCAGCAGGGCGGGAGGGTCGGGGCAAGAGACCCAGTACTTC. The rearrangement links TRBV5-1 to TRBJ2-5; 9 bases are a match to TRBD2. This CDR3 is built from 15 residues. Germline-derived CDR1 and CDR2 are SGHRS and YFSETQ. The V gene end was trimmed by 5 bases and the J gene end by 2 bases; junction bases not matched to a gene: 7.

This clone was found once. This chain joins TRBV13 and TRBJ2-7; 8 bases agree with TRBD2. CDR3 length equals 15 residues. Germline CDR1 is PRHDT and CDR2 is FYEKMQ (reference sequence). V lost 4 bases, J lost 1 base, and 6 bases stayed unmatched. The CDR3 is CASSYSGRPSYEQYF. The CDR3 DNA sequence: TGTGCCAGCAGCTACAGCGGGAGACCTTCCTACGAGCAGTACTTC.